This TCR beta chain was retrieved from a study of human T cells and chemical hapten exposure. Study-level background: Yields of TCR per sample differed, chiefly owing to small differences in pooled library volume. Points from the study as a whole: Following DPC sensitization, TCRs present above 1 in 1000 frequency showed no change.

Time point indicated: healthy volunteer bleed at 2 weeks. Total RNA was isolated from whole blood that had not been fractionated. Individual cDNA molecules (in the library) carried attached unique molecular identifiers. As processed by the authors: Samples held a median of roughly 100,000 TCRs, range about 23,224–690,600. TCRdb reanalysed the RACE reads using MiXCR and keeps one entry per CDR3 protein. TCRdb, not the authors, supplied the V and J calls. Among 130,000 or so distinct CDR3 sequences listed, about 9.4% were seen once. Germline V gene sequence: CDR1 MNHNY, CDR2 SVGAGI (reference sequence). The ends lost 6 bases at V and 4 bases at J; junction bases unmatched: 5. This CDR3 comprises 13 residues. A word on this clonotype: The antigen is not known.

Sequenced input: whole blood. The chain couples TRBV6-6 to TRBJ1-2; 7 bases agree with TRBD1. The receptor comes from a male donor in good health. Some clones in this sample may be carry-over from other donors' samples. CDR3 sequence reads: CASSPDRSYGYTF. The CDR3 DNA reads TGTGCCAGCAGCCCGGACAGGAGCTATGGCTACACCTTC.